A selection of T cell receptor beta chains follows, all from one sample in a study of T cell repertoires in cytomegalovirus infection. Each CDR3 protein gets one entry after TCRdb re-called the reads with MiXCR. Counted here are 200,000 to 250,000 distinct CDR3 sequences, approximately 7% occurring once; the ten biggest clones make up around 6.5%. Sequenced sample: PBMCs. All receptors derive from a human donor in good health (CMV status not recorded). Some clones in this sample may be carry-over from other donors' samples. Each CDR3 is given without its conserved first and last residue. Each record gives: J gene, V gene, clone size, CDR3 length, D gene, CDR3 protein. The D gene is left open where the match is weak. Size tells how often a clone was seen (once, few, many) or the class of an expanded clone, and some rows leave it out.

>TRBJ2-3|TRBV6-2/TRBV6-3|many|11|NA
ASTSDHTDTQY
>TRBJ1-2|TRBV29-1|many|12|TRBD1
SVEGGTGYDGYT
>TRBJ1-1|TRBV6-1|many|12|TRBD1
ATRTGGEWTEAF
>TRBJ2-5|TRBV29-1|many|9|NA
SVVGGETQY
>TRBJ2-5|TRBV10-3|many|11|NA
ASRTANEETQY
>TRBJ2-1|TRBV19|many|14|NA
ASSISGGHTYNEQF
>TRBJ2-7|TRBV20-1|many|12|TRBD2
SAGLAGPVYEQY
>TRBJ1-1|TRBV29-1|many|11|NA
SVKQGLNTEAF
>TRBJ2-3|TRBV2|many|15|TRBD2
ASSAMTSGASTDTQY
>TRBJ2-2|TRBV7-2|many|13|NA
ASSSPGANTGELF
>TRBJ2-5|TRBV29-1|many|11|NA
SVAGQTQETQY
>TRBJ2-3|TRBV25-1|few|12|NA
ASSESSSTDTQY
>TRBJ2-7|TRBV7-6|many|10|NA
ASSFQGGEQY
>TRBJ2-2|TRBV7-3|many|16|TRBD2
ASSLASAAGATTGELF
>TRBJ2-3|TRBV30|many|11|NA
AWSNSLAHTQY
>TRBJ2-6|TRBV28|NA|15|TRBD1
ASSGTVTRSGANVLT
>TRBJ2-5|TRBV7-2|many|11|TRBD1
ASSYTGGETQY
>TRBJ1-6|TRBV2|many|10|NA
ASSPEESPLH
>TRBJ2-7|TRBV20-1|NA|11|NA
SAYLGVLYEQY
>TRBJ1-4|TRBV28|many|11|NA
ASSTTGNEKLF
>TRBJ1-5|TRBV12-3/TRBV12-4|many|14|NA
ASTPREGLGNQPQH
>TRBJ2-3|TRBV7-6|many|13|NA
ASSFNPSRTDTQY
>TRBJ1-6|TRBV4-1|many|14|NA
ASSQEGEWSDSPLH
>TRBJ2-1|TRBV19|NA|12|NA
ASDRGGAYNEQF
>TRBJ2-7|TRBV6-2/TRBV6-3|many|13|TRBD1
ASSYYGTGNYEQY
>TRBJ2-3|TRBV6-6|many|13|TRBD2
ASSSAGGEGDTQY
>TRBJ1-2|TRBV7-2|many|11|NA
ASSFTGDYGYT
>TRBJ1-1|TRBV6-6|few|11|NA
ASQGSVNTEAF
>TRBJ1-1|TRBV20-1|many|14|NA
SARGMGGGMNTEAF
>TRBJ1-2|TRBV29-1|many|12|NA
SVTTQYPNYGYT
>TRBJ2-1|TRBV9|few|13|TRBD2
ASSDDGGGYNEQF
>TRBJ1-4|TRBV29-1|few|11|NA
SVEGGAGEKLF
>TRBJ2-7|TRBV7-2|many|11|NA
ASSLLGPVEQY
>TRBJ1-1|TRBV29-1|many|10|TRBD1
RAGQSNTEAF
>TRBJ1-3|TRBV10-3|many|15|NA
AISELTADQFGNTIY
>TRBJ1-1|TRBV25-1|many|10|NA
ASKMGGREAF
>TRBJ2-5|TRBV2|many|10|NA
ARADFQETQY
>TRBJ1-1|TRBV6-2/TRBV6-3|many|13|NA
ASSSAGQLNTEAF
>TRBJ1-1|TRBV6-2/TRBV6-3|many|12|TRBD1
ACGTGGSGTEAF
>TRBJ1-4|TRBV7-8|many|13|TRBD1
ASSAPGTGHEKLF